This T cell receptor (beta chain) emerged from a study of T cell responses to AZD1222 COVID-19 vaccine. Findings and caveats of the study: Only a handful of AZD1222 recipients, roughly six in all, had baseline seropositivity. Of spike-specific TCRs, nearly half reportedly target regions left unmutated in variants. Receipt of two AZD1222 doses was followed by a rise in Spike-specific TCR breadth and depth.

CDR1 and CDR2 (germline): GTSNPN, SVGIG (reference sequence). This CDR3 has 13 amino acids. V was pared by 1 base and J by 5 bases, with 9 bases between. Sequencing was performed with immunoSEQ multiplex PCR; in TCRdb, only in-frame clones are kept and a portion is missing. The sample has 120,000 to 150,000 clones; 75% to 90% are singletons. On this clone itself: Its antigen is unidentified.

The source was peripheral blood, collected on day 0 of MenACWY control vaccination. This receptor was identified in an adult in good health. V usage is TRBV30 and J usage is TRBJ1-5, with unresolved D. The CDR3 reads CAWSGHSDQPQHF. The CDR3 DNA sequence: TGTGCCTGGAGTGGACACTCAGATCAGCCCCAGCATTTT.